Listed below are T cell receptor beta chains from one sample, sequenced in a study of Ad26.COV2.S vaccination and SARS-CoV-2 variants. TCRdb's copy holds only in-frame clones and misses some; the assay was immunoSEQ multiplex PCR. The sample lists around 450,000 clones, roughly 89% occurring once. The material was peripheral blood, obtained in a trial of Ad26.COV2.S vaccine versus placebo. These receptors were taken from a person between 18 and 65 years old who received the Ad26.COV2.S COVID-19 vaccine or a placebo. Both conserved end residues are part of each CDR3. Each record gives: V gene, D gene, clone size, J gene, CDR3 DNA, CDR3 protein. A D gene is named only where the DNA matches it firmly. Clone size appears in some rows only: once, few, many, or a class for an expanded clone.

V: TRBV7-2
D: .
size: .
J: TRBJ1-1
DNA: TGTGCCAGCAGCTTAGAATACAGCTTCCAACCTGAAGCTTTCTTT
CDR3: CASSLEYSFQPEAFF

V: TRBV2
D: .
size: .
J: TRBJ1-5
DNA: TGTGCCAGCAGTGAAGCGCTTGGGCGGAGAGGGGAACAGCCCCAGCATTTT
CDR3: CASSEALGRRGEQPQHF

V: TRBV5-6
D: TRBD1
size: .
J: TRBJ1-1
DNA: TGTGCCAGCAGTGTCGCAGGGGGCTACGTGAACACTGAAGCTTTCTTT
CDR3: CASSVAGGYVNTEAFF

V: TRBV4-1
D: .
size: .
J: TRBJ1-6
DNA: TGCGCCAGCAGCCAAGACGCAGAGGCACCCCTCCACTTT
CDR3: CASSQDAEAPLHF

V: TRBV9
D: TRBD2
size: .
J: TRBJ2-3
DNA: TGTGCCAGCAGCCGACGGAGCGGGGGGATAGATACGCAGTATTTT
CDR3: CASSRRSGGIDTQYF

V: TRBV11-2
D: .
size: .
J: TRBJ2-6
DNA: TGTGCCAGCAGCCAGACTTGGGTCTCTGGGGCCAACGTCCTGACTTTC
CDR3: CASSQTWVSGANVLTF

V: TRBV19
D: TRBD1
size: .
J: TRBJ2-3
DNA: TGTGCCAGTAGTATAGGACTGGGACAGAGCACAGATACGCAGTATTTT
CDR3: CASSIGLGQSTDTQYF

V: TRBV28
D: TRBD1
size: .
J: TRBJ2-1
DNA: TGTGCCAGCAGTTTGGCGGGACAGGGGTTGTATGAGCAGTTCTTC
CDR3: CASSLAGQGLYEQFF

V: TRBV7-8
D: .
size: .
J: TRBJ1-2
DNA: TGTGCCAGCAGCAAACGGACGTGGGAGGACTATGGCTACACCTTC
CDR3: CASSKRTWEDYGYTF

V: TRBV7-8
D: .
size: .
J: TRBJ1-6
DNA: TGTGCCAGCAGCCCTCGCCGGGACACTTATAATTCACCCCTCCACTTT
CDR3: CASSPRRDTYNSPLHF

V: TRBV5-4
D: TRBD2
size: .
J: TRBJ2-5
DNA: TGTGCCAGCAGCCGGAAAGGAGCGGGAGGAGAGACCCAGTACTTC
CDR3: CASSRKGAGGETQYF

V: TRBV4-2
D: TRBD1
size: .
J: TRBJ1-2
DNA: TGTGCCAGCAGCCAAGCCCGGACAGGAGGGAACTATGGCTACACCTTC
CDR3: CASSQARTGGNYGYTF

V: TRBV6-5
D: .
size: few
J: TRBJ2-1
DNA: TGTGCCAGCAGTTTTGACCTAAACACCTACAATGAGCAGTTCTTC
CDR3: CASSFDLNTYNEQFF

V: TRBV18
D: .
size: .
J: TRBJ1-3
DNA: TGTGCCAGCTCGCCCAGGACGGTGGGAAACACCATATATTTT
CDR3: CASSPRTVGNTIYF

V: TRBV4-3
D: .
size: .
J: TRBJ1-1
DNA: TGCGCCAGCAGCCCTCGACCAGCCACGGTGAACACTGAAGCTTTCTTT
CDR3: CASSPRPATVNTEAFF

V: TRBV4-1
D: .
size: once
J: TRBJ1-1
DNA: TGCGCCAGCAGCCGTGCCCCAGGGACAACGGCTGAAGCTTTCTTT
CDR3: CASSRAPGTTAEAFF

V: TRBV9
D: .
size: .
J: TRBJ2-3
DNA: TGTGCCAGCAGCGTAGAGGGCCTAAGCACAGATACGCAGTATTTT
CDR3: CASSVEGLSTDTQYF

V: TRBV2
D: TRBD2
size: .
J: TRBJ2-2
DNA: TGTGCCAGCACTAGCGGGGGATCGAACACCGGGGAGCTGTTTTTT
CDR3: CASTSGGSNTGELFF

V: TRBV28
D: TRBD1
size: .
J: TRBJ2-1
DNA: TGTGCCAGCAGTCCAGGGGGGACAGGGGGCAATGAGCAGTTCTTC
CDR3: CASSPGGTGGNEQFF

V: TRBV27
D: TRBD2
size: .
J: TRBJ2-1
DNA: TGTGCCAGCAGTCCTACTGCGGGGAGGGCGTTCTTC
CDR3: CASSPTAGRAFF

V: TRBV7-2
D: TRBD1
size: .
J: TRBJ2-4
DNA: TGTGCCAGCAGCAGAGGGGGCGAAAGCATTCAGTACTTC
CDR3: CASSRGGESIQYF

V: TRBV4-1
D: .
size: .
J: TRBJ2-1
DNA: TGCGCCAGCAGCCAAGGCCCAGGTACCGGGGCCTACAATGAGCAGTTCTTC
CDR3: CASSQGPGTGAYNEQFF

V: TRBV6-5
D: .
size: .
J: TRBJ1-1
DNA: TGTGCCAGCAGGCCACAGGGACGGACTGAAGCTTTCTTT
CDR3: CASRPQGRTEAFF

V: TRBV6-6
D: .
size: .
J: TRBJ1-2
DNA: TGTGCCAGCAGCCCCAATCGGTATGGCTACACCTTC
CDR3: CASSPNRYGYTF

V: TRBV19
D: .
size: .
J: TRBJ1-3
DNA: TGTGCCAGTAGTATAGAATCCAGGGGAGGACACACCATATATTTT
CDR3: CASSIESRGGHTIYF

V: TRBV12-5
D: .
size: .
J: TRBJ2-1
DNA: TGTGCTAGTGGTCCAGATACCGGGGGAAATGAGCAGTTCTTC
CDR3: CASGPDTGGNEQFF

V: TRBV2
D: TRBD1
size: few
J: TRBJ1-3
DNA: TGTGCCAGCAGTGTAACTGGACAGGGCTTTACCATATATTTT
CDR3: CASSVTGQGFTIYF